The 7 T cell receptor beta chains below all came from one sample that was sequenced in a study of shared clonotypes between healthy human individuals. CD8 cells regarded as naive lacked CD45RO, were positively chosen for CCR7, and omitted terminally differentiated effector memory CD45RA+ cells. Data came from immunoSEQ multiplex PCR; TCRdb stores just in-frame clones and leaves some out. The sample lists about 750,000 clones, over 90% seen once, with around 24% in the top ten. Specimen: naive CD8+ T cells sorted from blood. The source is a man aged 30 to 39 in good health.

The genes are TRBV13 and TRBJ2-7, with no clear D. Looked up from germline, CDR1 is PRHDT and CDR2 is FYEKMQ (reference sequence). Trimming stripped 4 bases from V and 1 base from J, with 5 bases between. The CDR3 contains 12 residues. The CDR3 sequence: CASSSQSYEQYF. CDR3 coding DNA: TGTGCCAGCAGCTCCCAATCCTACGAGCAGTACTTC.

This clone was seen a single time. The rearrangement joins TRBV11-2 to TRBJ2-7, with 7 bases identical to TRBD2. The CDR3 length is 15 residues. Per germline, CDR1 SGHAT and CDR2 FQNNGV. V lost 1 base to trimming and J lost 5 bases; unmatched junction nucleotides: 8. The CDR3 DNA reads TGTGCCAGCAGCTTAGTCGGGAGGACCTTACACGAGCAGTACTTC. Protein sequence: CASSLVGRTLHEQYF.

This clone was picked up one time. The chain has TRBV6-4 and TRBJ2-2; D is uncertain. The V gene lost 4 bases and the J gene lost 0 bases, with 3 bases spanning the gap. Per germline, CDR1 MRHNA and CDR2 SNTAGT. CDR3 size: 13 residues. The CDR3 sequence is CASSAPNTGELFF. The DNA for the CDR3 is TGTGCCAGCAGTGCTCCGAACACCGGGGAGCTGTTTTTT.

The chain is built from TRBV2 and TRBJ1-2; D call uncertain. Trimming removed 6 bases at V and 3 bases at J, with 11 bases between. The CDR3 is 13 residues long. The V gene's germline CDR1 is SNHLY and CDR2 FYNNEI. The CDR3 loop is CASSPGEDYGYTF. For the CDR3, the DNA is TGTGCCAGCAGCCCGGGAGAGGACTATGGCTACACCTTC.

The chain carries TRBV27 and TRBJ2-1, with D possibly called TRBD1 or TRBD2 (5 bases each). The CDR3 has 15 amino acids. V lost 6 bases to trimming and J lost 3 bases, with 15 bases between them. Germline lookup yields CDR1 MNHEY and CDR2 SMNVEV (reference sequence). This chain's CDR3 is CASSDRDGDYNEQFF. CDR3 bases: TGTGCCAGCAGCGACCGGGACGGTGACTACAATGAGCAGTTCTTC.

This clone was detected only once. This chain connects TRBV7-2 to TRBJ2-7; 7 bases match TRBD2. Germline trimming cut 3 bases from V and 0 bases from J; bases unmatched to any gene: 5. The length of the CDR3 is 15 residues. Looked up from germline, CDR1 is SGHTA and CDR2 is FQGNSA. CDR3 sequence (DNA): TGTGCCAGCAGCTTTACTGGCGGGAGCTCCTACGAGCAGTACTTC. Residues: CASSFTGGSSYEQYF.

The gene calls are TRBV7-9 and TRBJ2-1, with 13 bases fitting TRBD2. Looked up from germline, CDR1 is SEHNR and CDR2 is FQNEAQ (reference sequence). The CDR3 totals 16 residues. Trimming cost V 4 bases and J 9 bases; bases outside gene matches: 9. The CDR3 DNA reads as TGTGCCAGCAGCTCCGGGACTAGCGGGATAGTAACTGAGCAGTTCTTC. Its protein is CASSSGTSGIVTEQFF.